The rows below give T cell receptor beta chains drawn from one sample of a study of T cell responses to AZD1222 COVID-19 vaccine. The repertoire was sequenced with immunoSEQ multiplex PCR; TCRdb's copy has only in-frame clones and lacks some. This sample has some 69,000 clones, with roughly 83% found just once. The sequencing used peripheral blood, collected 28 days after the second AZD1222 dose. The source of these receptors is an adult who received the AZD1222 COVID-19 vaccine. CDR3s include the opening cysteine and the closing phenylalanine or tryptophan. The D gene is left open where the match is weak. Where a row states a size, it is once, few, many or the class of an expanded clone; other rows omit it.

TRBV3-1/TRBV3-2	TRBD1	.	TRBJ1-2	TGTGCCAGCAGCCCCCTGGACAGGGGGTGGAAGGGCTACACCTTC	CASSPLDRGWKGYTF
TRBV27	.	.	TRBJ1-6	TGTGCCAGCAGTTTATTACTCGGCGCGGCCGGGAATTCACCCCTCCACTTT	CASSLLLGAAGNSPLHF
TRBV7-9	.	.	TRBJ2-3	TGTGCCAGCAGCTTTGGGACCCCTGGCACAGATACGCAGTATTTT	CASSFGTPGTDTQYF
TRBV7-8	.	.	TRBJ1-1	TGTGCCAGCAGCCGAGGGGCTAACACTGAAGCTTTCTTT	CASSRGANTEAFF
TRBV4-1	.	.	TRBJ1-5	TGCGCCAGCAGCCAAGATCACGGCTTGGCCCAGCATTTT	CASSQDHGLAQHF
TRBV19	TRBD1	.	TRBJ1-5	TGTGCCAGTAGTATTGGGAGCCTTCGGACAGGGGGCACATTGGTTCAGCCCCAGCATTTT	CASSIGSLRTGGTLVQPQHF
TRBV16	TRBD1	.	TRBJ1-1	TGTGCCAGCAGCCAACAACAGGGGCATAACACTGAAGCTTTCTTT	CASSQQQGHNTEAFF
TRBV3-1/TRBV3-2	TRBD2	.	TRBJ2-5	TGTGCCAGCTCCCCGGGGGACTACAGCCAAGAGACCCAGTACTTC	CASSPGDYSQETQYF
TRBV6-6	.	.	TRBJ1-2	TGTGCCAGCAGTCAGGGGCCCCTCGCTAACTATGGCTACACCTTC	CASSQGPLANYGYTF
TRBV18	.	.	TRBJ2-2	TGTGCCAGCTCACCGATTCGGGGCACCGGGGAGCTGTTTTTT	CASSPIRGTGELFF
TRBV5-1	TRBD1	.	TRBJ1-1	TGCGCCAGCAGCTTGGGGTCAGGGGGCACTGAAGCTTTCTTT	CASSLGSGGTEAFF
TRBV29-1	TRBD1	.	TRBJ1-2	TGCAGCGTGGGTTCGGGACAGAACTATGGCTACACCTTC	CSVGSGQNYGYTF
TRBV11-3	.	once	TRBJ1-1	TGTGCCAGCAGCTTAGACTCTCCGAACACTGAAGCTTTCTTT	CASSLDSPNTEAFF
TRBV5-1	.	.	TRBJ1-5	TGCGCCAGCAGCTTGGGACAGCAAAATCAGCCCCAGCATTTT	CASSLGQQNQPQHF
TRBV11-3	TRBD2	.	TRBJ2-1	TGTGCCAGCAGCTTTTCTAGCGGGGGGGCTTTTAGCTCCTACAATGAGCAGTTCTTC	CASSFSSGGAFSSYNEQFF
TRBV5-4	TRBD1	once	TRBJ1-5	TGTGCCAGCAGCTTCGGGACAGGGGATCAGCCCCAGCATTTT	CASSFGTGDQPQHF